This note documents a single T cell receptor beta chain sequence. These data originate in a study of T-cell reconstitution after alpha-beta-depleted transplantation in children. Unique molecular identifiers were incorporated during preparation of the TCRbeta library. TCRdb reanalysed the PCR reads using MiXCR and keeps one entry per CDR3 protein. The repertoire includes hundreds of thousands of distinct CDR3 sequences, over 15% of them detected once, and 1.1% sits in the top ten. The trim removed 3 bases at V and 2 bases at J, leaving 11 bases unmatched. Looked up from germline, CDR1 is SGHAT and CDR2 is FQNNGV. The CDR3 is 18 amino acids.

J is TRBJ2-5 and V is TRBV11-2; TRBD2 matches 11 bases. The sequence derives from a human donor who donated a stem cell graft to a child with acute myeloid leukemia. The sample consisted of PBMCs from the stem cell graft donor, taken from the stem cell graft. The CDR3 loop is CASSFQPTTSGVQETQYF. As DNA, the CDR3 is TGTGCCAGCAGCTTCCAACCCACGACTAGCGGGGTTCAAGAGACCCAGTACTTC. Complete variable domain (other parts from reference TRBV11-2 and TRBJ2-5): EAGVAQSPRYKIIEKRQSVAFWCNPISGHATLYWYQQILGQGPKLLIQFQNNGVVDDSQLPKDRFSAERLKGVDSTLKIQPAKLEDSAVYLCASSFQPTTSGVQETQYFGPGTRLLVL.